This entry is about one TCR beta chain. Its antigen is unknown. Healthy donors had no documented immune events, such as infections, while sampled. This record comes from a study of identifying expanded T cells in peripheral blood. Points from the study as a whole: Technical replicates showed around 1.2 changed clones; around 2 weeks approximately 15; four weeks 19.

The CDR3 sequence is 14 residues long. Per germline, CDR1 SGHTA and CDR2 FQGNSA. Trimming removed 1 base from V and 0 bases from J, with 7 bases in between. Using immunoSEQ multiplex PCR, the repertoire was profiled, and TCRdb retains in-frame clones only, with some absent. The sample consists of approximately 100,000 clones, around 89% of them appearing once. Sequencing was done on a sample of blood. The J gene is TRBJ2-7, the V gene TRBV7-2; D uncertain. The origin of this receptor is a person between 18 and 75 years old in good health. The CDR3 region has the DNA TGTGCCAGCAGCTTAGAGTCTAGCTCCTACGAGCAGTACTTC. It encodes CASSLESSSYEQYF.